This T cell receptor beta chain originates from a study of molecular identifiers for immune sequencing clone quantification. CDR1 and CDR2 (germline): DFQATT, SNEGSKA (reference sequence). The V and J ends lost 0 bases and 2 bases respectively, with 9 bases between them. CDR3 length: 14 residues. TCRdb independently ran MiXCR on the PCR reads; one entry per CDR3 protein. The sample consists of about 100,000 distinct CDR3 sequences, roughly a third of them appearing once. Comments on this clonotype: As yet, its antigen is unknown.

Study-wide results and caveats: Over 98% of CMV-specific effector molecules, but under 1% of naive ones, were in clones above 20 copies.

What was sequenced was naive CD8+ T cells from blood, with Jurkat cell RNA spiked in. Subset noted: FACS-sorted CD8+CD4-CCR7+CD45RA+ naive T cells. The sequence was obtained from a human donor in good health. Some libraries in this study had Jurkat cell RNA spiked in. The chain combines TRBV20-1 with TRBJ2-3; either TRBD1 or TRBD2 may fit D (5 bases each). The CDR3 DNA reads TGCAGTGCTAGAGATCTTGGGACCACAGATACGCAGTATTTT. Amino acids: CSARDLGTTDTQYF.